Following are 17 T cell receptor beta chains from one sample sequenced in a study of T cell repertoires in cytomegalovirus infection. TCRdb processed the reads anew with MiXCR; each CDR3 protein has one entry. The top ten hold about two fifths of the sample, which has about 470,000 distinct CDR3 sequences, about two fifths seen once. Their antigens remain unidentified. The specimen was cultured PBMCs, collected from culture after CMV antigen stimulation. The receptor source for this set is a human donor in good health (CMV status not recorded). Some clones in this sample may be carry-over from other donors' samples.

V and J are TRBV7-6 and TRBJ2-5, with D hard to call. CDR1 is SGHVS, CDR2 FNYEAQ, per germline. This CDR3 has 13 amino acids. V was shortened by 5 bases and J by 3 bases, with 10 bases between the two germline ends. The CDR3 DNA sequence: TGTGCCAGCAGCGTGGAGACAAAAGAGACCCAGTACTTC. Translating gives CASSVETKETQYF.

V and J are TRBV12-3 or TRBV12-4 and TRBJ1-6; D is possibly TRBD1 (5 bases). Trimming shortened V by 7 bases and J by 5 bases, and 15 bases separated the two germline ends. CDR3 length: 15 amino acids. CDR3 amino acids: CASTSSGLNNSPLHF. CDR3 DNA sequence: TGTGCCAGCACCTCCTCGGGACTGAATAATTCACCCCTCCACTTT.

This clonotype was counted a single time. The chain joins TRBV4-2 to TRBJ1-3, with 7 bases matching TRBD1. The CDR3 covers 15 residues. The junction had 10 bases not matched to a gene; V was cut back by 3 bases and J by 8 bases. The V gene's germline CDR1 is LGHNA and CDR2 YNFKEQ. In nucleotides, the CDR3 is TGTGCCAGCAGCCAGGATACAGGGGAAGGATACACCATATATTTT. Its protein is CASSQDTGEGYTIYF.

The rearrangement links TRBV7-9 to TRBJ1-4; D unresolved. The CDR3 has 13 residues. V lost 5 bases to trimming and J lost 8 bases, with 12 bases between them. Germline lookup yields CDR1 SEHNR and CDR2 FQNEAQ (reference sequence). The CDR3 here is CASSTLDLEKLFF. As DNA, the CDR3 is TGTGCCAGCAGCACACTGGACCTGGAAAAACTGTTTTTT.

This clonotype turned up a few times. This chain joins TRBV24-1 and TRBJ2-5, with D uncertain. There are 9 residues in the CDR3. Germline CDR1 is KGHDR and CDR2 is SFDVKD. V gave up 12 bases and J gave up 5 bases, with 6 bases separating them. CDR3 in amino acids: CASSETQYF. In DNA, the CDR3 is TGTGCCTCTAGTGAGACCCAGTACTTC.

The chain uses TRBV20-1 and TRBJ1-5; D not certain. This CDR3 has 13 amino acids. Germline CDR1 DFQATT, CDR2 SNEGSKA (reference sequence). V gave up 4 bases and J gave up 3 bases, with 10 bases separating them. The DNA of the CDR3 is TGCAGTGCTACAGACGGCTACAATCAGCCCCAGCATTTT. Its translation: CSATDGYNQPQHF.

This clonotype has only a few counts. This chain joins TRBV7-2 and TRBJ2-3; unclear D gene. V dropped 3 bases and J dropped 2 bases, with 6 bases sitting between them. CDR1 SGHTA and CDR2 FQGNSA come from the germline V gene. The CDR3 is made up of 13 amino acids. The CDR3 is CASSFSNTDTQYF. CDR3 DNA: TGTGCCAGCAGCTTTTCAAACACAGATACGCAGTATTTT.

The chain joins TRBV7-2 to TRBJ2-1, with 7 bases aligning to TRBD2. Germline V lookup: CDR1 SGHTA, CDR2 FQGNSA. The CDR3 is 15 residues long. J gave up 8 bases and V 6 bases, and 13 bases lay outside the gene matches. This CDR3 is CASSPERGGWYEQFF. DNA for the CDR3: TGTGCCAGCAGTCCTGAACGGGGAGGGTGGTATGAGCAGTTCTTC.

A few counts support this clonotype. CDR3 nucleotides: TGTGCCAGCAGCTTGGACGCAGGGAAAAACATTCAGTACTTC. Its translation: CASSLDAGKNIQYF. This chain connects TRBV5-6 to TRBJ2-4; a possible D gene is TRBD1 (5 bases). The CDR3 sequence is 14 residues long. Looked up from germline, CDR1 is SGHDT and CDR2 is YYEEEE. V lost 0 bases and J lost 4, with 8 bases in between.

This chain uses TRBV7-2 with TRBJ1-2; TRBD1 matches 11 bases. This CDR3 comprises 14 residues. Trimming cost V 9 bases and J 2 bases; bases outside gene matches: 5. CDR1 is SGHTA and CDR2 is FQGNSA in the germline V gene. This chain's CDR3 is CARRDRGGNYGYTF. DNA of the CDR3: TGTGCCAGACGGGACAGGGGGGGGAACTATGGCTACACCTTC. The whole variable domain, remainder taken from reference TRBV7-2 and TRBJ1-2, is GAGVSQSPSNKVTEKGKDVELRCDPISGHTALYWYRQSLGQGLEFLIYFQGNSAPDKSGLPSDRFSAERTGGSVSTLTIQRTQQEDSAVYLCARRDRGGNYGYTFGSGTRLTVV.

This sequence joins TRBV5-1 and TRBJ2-1; D is tentatively TRBD1 or TRBD2 (5 bases each). This CDR3 comprises 15 residues. V was clipped by 7 bases and J by 2 bases, with 16 bases between them. CDR1 and CDR2 from the germline V gene are SGHRS and YFSETQ. CDR3 bases: TGCGCCAGCTCGTTGGGGACCCGGGCCTACAATGAGCAGTTCTTC. It specifies CASSLGTRAYNEQFF. The complete variable domain, with remaining parts taken from reference TRBV5-1 and TRBJ2-1, reads KAGVTQTPRYLIKTRGQQVTLSCSPISGHRSVSWYQQTPGQGLQFLFEYFSETQRNKGNFPGRFSGRQFSNSRSEMNVSTLELGDSALYLCASSLGTRAYNEQFFGPGTRLTVL.

This chain uses TRBV12-5 with TRBJ2-1; no reliable D call. Germline V gene lookup returns CDR1 LGHNT and CDR2 FRNRAP. Trimming took 0 bases from V and 5 from J, leaving 14 bases between them. There are 16 residues in the CDR3. The chain's CDR3 is CASGLVLGQEHNEQFF. The CDR3 coding sequence is TGTGCTAGTGGTTTGGTACTGGGTCAGGAGCACAATGAGCAGTTCTTC. The full variable domain, in which reference TRBV12-5 and TRBJ2-1 provide the parts outside the CDR3, is DARVTQTPRHKVTEMGQEVTMRCQPILGHNTVFWYRQTMMQGLELLAYFRNRAPLDDSGMPKDRFSAEMPDATLATLKIQPSEPRDSAVYFCASGLVLGQEHNEQFFGPGTRLTVL.

V gene TRBV12-3 or TRBV12-4 combines with J gene TRBJ2-2; tentative D call: TRBD2 (5 bases). V shed 0 bases and J shed 7 bases, with 6 bases lying between them. The CDR3 loop spans 13 amino acids. CDR3 DNA: TGTGCCAGCAGTTTAGCGGGAGTCGGGGAGCTGTTTTTT. It is translated as CASSLAGVGELFF.

This clonotype turned up a few times. V is TRBV7-2 and J is TRBJ2-6; D ambiguous. Germline V lookup: CDR1 SGHTA, CDR2 FQGNSA. Trimming cost V 2 bases and J 1 base, with 12 bases left between them. This CDR3 contains 17 residues. CDR3: CASSLLGSSSGANVLTF. CDR3 DNA: TGTGCCAGCAGCTTATTGGGTTCCTCTTCTGGGGCCAACGTCCTGACTTTC.

In its sample, this clonotype was seen a few times. J is TRBJ1-2 and V is TRBV7-8; D is ambiguous. Per the germline V gene, CDR1 is SGHVS and CDR2 is FQNEAQ. The CDR3 extends over 14 amino acids. Trimming removed 2 bases at V and 5 bases at J, with 12 bases between. CDR3 sequence reads: CASSLSRLGYGYTF. The DNA of the CDR3 is TGTGCCAGCAGCTTAAGCCGACTGGGATATGGCTACACCTTC.

The CDR3 DNA follows: TGTGCCAGCAGCTTGAGACCTCTATGGGCCGGGGAGCTGTTTTTT. It yields the protein CASSLRPLWAGELFF. The rearrangement links TRBV7-2 to TRBJ2-2; D uncertain. The length of the CDR3 is 15 residues. Germline assignment: CDR1 SGHTA and CDR2 FQGNSA. V lost 3 bases to trimming and J lost 6 bases, with 14 bases between them.

V gene TRBV6-1 combines with J gene TRBJ2-3; tentatively, D is TRBD2 (5 bases). CDR1 is MNHNS, CDR2 SASEGT, per germline. V lost 8 bases and J lost 0, with 15 bases in between. CDR3 size: 15 residues. The CDR3 bases are TGTGCCAGCCGGCTAATGCGCGGGAGCACAGATACGCAGTATTTT. Translated: CASRLMRGSTDTQYF.